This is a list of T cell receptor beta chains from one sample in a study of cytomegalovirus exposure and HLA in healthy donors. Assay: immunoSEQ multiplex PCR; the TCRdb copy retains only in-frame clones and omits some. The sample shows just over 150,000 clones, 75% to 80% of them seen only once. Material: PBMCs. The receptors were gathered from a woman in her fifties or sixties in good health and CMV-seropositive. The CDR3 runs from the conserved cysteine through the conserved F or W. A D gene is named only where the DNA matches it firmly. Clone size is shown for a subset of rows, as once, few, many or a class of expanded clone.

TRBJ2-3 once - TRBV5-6 TGTGCCAGCAGCCCGTCAGGGTCTCCGAGGGATACGCAGTATTTT CASSPSGSPRDTQYF
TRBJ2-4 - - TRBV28 TGTGCCAGCAGTTTTCGGGAACCGGCCAAAAACATTCAGTACTTC CASSFREPAKNIQYF
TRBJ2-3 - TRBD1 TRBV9 TGTGCCAGCAGCCGCAGGCAGGGGGGCACAGATACGCAGTATTTT CASSRRQGGTDTQYF
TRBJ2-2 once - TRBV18 TGTGCCAGCTCACCCAACAGGGGGGGCACCGGGGAGCTGTTTTTT CASSPNRGGTGELFF
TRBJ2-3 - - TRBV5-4 TGTGCCAGCAGCCTGAAGAGCGGTAGCACAGATACGCAGTATTTT CASSLKSGSTDTQYF
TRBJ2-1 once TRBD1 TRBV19 TGTGCCAGTAGTATTCGGACAGGGGGCTACAATGAGCAGTTCTTC CASSIRTGGYNEQFF
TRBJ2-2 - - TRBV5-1 TGCGCCAGCAGCAACACTCAGGGTGGTTCCGGGGAGCTGTTTTTT CASSNTQGGSGELFF
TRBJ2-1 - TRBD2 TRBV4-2 TGTGCCAGCAGCCAATGGACTAGCGGGAGGGAGCAGTTCTTC CASSQWTSGREQFF
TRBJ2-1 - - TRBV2 TGTGCCAGCAGTGGGACGGGAAGCTCCTACAATGAGCAGTTCTTC CASSGTGSSYNEQFF
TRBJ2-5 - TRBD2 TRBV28 TGTGCCAGCAGGAAGACTAGCGGGGGTGACGAGACCCAGTACTTC CASRKTSGGDETQYF
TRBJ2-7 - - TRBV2 TGTGCCAGCAGTGAATGGACAGACTACGAGCAGTACTTC CASSEWTDYEQYF
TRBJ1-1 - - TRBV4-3 TGCGCCAGCAGCCAAGATCCTGATAGGCTAGCTGAAGCTTTCTTT CASSQDPDRLAEAFF
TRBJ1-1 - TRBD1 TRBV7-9 TGTGCCAGCAGCCGAGGACAGGGGGCGAACACTGAAGCTTTCTTT CASSRGQGANTEAFF
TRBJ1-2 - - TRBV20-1 TGCAGTGCTACAGGGAAAGGCTACACCTTC CSATGKGYTF
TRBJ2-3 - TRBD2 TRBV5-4 TGTGCCAGCAACCCAGCGGGAGAGGTCACAGATACGCAGTATTTT CASNPAGEVTDTQYF
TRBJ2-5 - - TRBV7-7 TGTGCTAGCAGCTTAGTTATGCAAGAGACCCAGTACTTC CASSLVMQETQYF
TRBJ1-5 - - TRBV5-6 TGTGCCAGCAGCTTGGCCAAGGGGGACCAGCCCCAGCATTTT CASSLAKGDQPQHF
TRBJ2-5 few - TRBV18 TGTGCCAGCTCACCTCTAGACGAACAAGAGACCCAGTACTTC CASSPLDEQETQYF
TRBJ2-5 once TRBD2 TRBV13 TGTGCCAGCAGCGCGGGACTAGTCGAAGAGACCCAGTACTTC CASSAGLVEETQYF
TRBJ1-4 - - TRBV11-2 TGTGCCAGCAGCACCTATCGTGGGGCCTCAACTAATGAAAAACTGTTTTTT CASSTYRGASTNEKLFF
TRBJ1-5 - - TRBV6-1 TGTGCCAGCGCCCAGGGATTTAGCAATCAGCCCCAGCATTTT CASAQGFSNQPQHF
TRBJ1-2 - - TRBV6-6 TGTGCCAGCAGTTACGGCCCCTCGGGTGGCTACACCTTC CASSYGPSGGYTF
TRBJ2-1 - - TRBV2 TGTGCCAGCGAGGTGGGGAGGCGGGGGCAGTTCTTC CASEVGRRGQFF
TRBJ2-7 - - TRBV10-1 TGCGCCAGCAGTGATGGGGCTGGCGGTGGAACCTACGAGCAGTACTTC CASSDGAGGGTYEQYF
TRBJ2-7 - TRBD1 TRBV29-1 TGCAGCGTCCCGGGACGGGGGACAGGGGGAGGGTCCGAGCAGTACTTC CSVPGRGTGGGSEQYF
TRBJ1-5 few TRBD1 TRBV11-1 TGTGCCAGCAGCTTAGGCCGCGGGACAGATAGCAATCAGCCCCAGCATTTT CASSLGRGTDSNQPQHF
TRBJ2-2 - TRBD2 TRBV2 TGTGCCAGCAGCCCACTAGCGTCCGGGGAGCTGTTTTTT CASSPLASGELFF
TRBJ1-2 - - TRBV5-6 TGTGCCAGCAGCTTTATCCTGGAGTCGGGCTACACCTTC CASSFILESGYTF
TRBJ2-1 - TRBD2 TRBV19 TGTGCCAGTCAACCGGGGCGGGGGGGTTTCAATGAGCAGTTCTTC CASQPGRGGFNEQFF
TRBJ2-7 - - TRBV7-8 TGTGCCAGCAGCTTAGGTCAGACTTTCTACGAGCAGTACTTC CASSLGQTFYEQYF
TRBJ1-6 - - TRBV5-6 TGTGCCAGCAGCTTGGCCGCGGACACCTATTCACCCCTCCACTTT CASSLAADTYSPLHF
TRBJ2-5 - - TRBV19 TGTGCCAGTAGTAGACAGGGAGGCGAGGAGACCCAGTACTTC CASSRQGGEETQYF
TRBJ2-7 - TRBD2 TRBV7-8 TGTGCCAGCAGCTTAGGGGTAGCGGGACTCTACGAGCAGTACTTC CASSLGVAGLYEQYF
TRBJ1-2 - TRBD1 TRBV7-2 TGTGCCAGCAGCATAGGGGACAGGGGGCTGGGGGGCTACACCTTC CASSIGDRGLGGYTF
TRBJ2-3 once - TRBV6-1 TGTGCCAGCAGCGGCGGGCTCAGCACAGATACGCAGTATTTT CASSGGLSTDTQYF
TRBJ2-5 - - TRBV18 TGTGCCAGCTCACCCGACCGGGGGGAGACCCAGTACTTC CASSPDRGETQYF
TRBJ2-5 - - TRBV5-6 TGTGCCAGCAGAAATGAAGGAGAAGGGGGGGGTCTTCAAGAGACCCAGTACTTC CASRNEGEGGGLQETQYF
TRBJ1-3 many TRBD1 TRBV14 TGTGCCAGCAGCCAACGACAGGGGCACTCTGGAAACACCATATATTTT CASSQRQGHSGNTIYF
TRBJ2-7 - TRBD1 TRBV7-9 TGTGCCAGCAGCTCATACAGGGGGACCTACGAGCAGTACTTC CASSSYRGTYEQYF
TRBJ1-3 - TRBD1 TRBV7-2 TGTGCCAGCAGCTTAGCGGGGGACAGGGTGGGAAACACCATATATTTT CASSLAGDRVGNTIYF
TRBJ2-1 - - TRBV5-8 TGTGCCAGCAGACTTGCGCTCTACAATGAGCAGTTCTTC CASRLALYNEQFF